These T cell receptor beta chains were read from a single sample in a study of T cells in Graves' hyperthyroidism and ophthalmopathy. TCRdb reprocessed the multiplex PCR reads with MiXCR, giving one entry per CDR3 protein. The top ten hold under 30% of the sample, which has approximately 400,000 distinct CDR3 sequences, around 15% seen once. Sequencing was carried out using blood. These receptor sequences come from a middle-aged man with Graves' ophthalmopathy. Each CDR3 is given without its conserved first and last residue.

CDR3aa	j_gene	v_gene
ASSVSTPPEKLF	TRBJ1-4	TRBV28
ASSLFAGTEGEQY	TRBJ2-7	TRBV28
ATNHRGATDTQY	TRBJ2-3	TRBV24-1
ASSLQREHNEQF	TRBJ2-1	TRBV5-1
ASSYARTTGNTIY	TRBJ1-3	TRBV6-5
AWTSGDYNEQF	TRBJ2-1	TRBV30
ASSQVTSGRHEQY	TRBJ2-7	TRBV3-1
ASSIGRGVRGAF	TRBJ1-1	TRBV19
ASSQVSGRAYTGELF	TRBJ2-2	TRBV4-1
ASSEGPNSNQPQH	TRBJ1-5	TRBV6-1
ASSPRQGDSPLH	TRBJ1-6	TRBV18
ACGTGGTYEQY	TRBJ2-7	TRBV30
ATDTGPNEQF	TRBJ2-1	TRBV19
SARGERSSYNEQF	TRBJ2-1	TRBV20-1
ASSVKGSNTGELF	TRBJ2-2	TRBV9
ASSLPMGLGNEQF	TRBJ2-1	TRBV7-9
ASSQGLAIDEQY	TRBJ2-7	TRBV3-1
ASSFRAVETQY	TRBJ2-5	TRBV28
ASSLRGVRLSEQF	TRBJ2-1	TRBV11-1
ASSLPSAPTDTQY	TRBJ2-3	TRBV19
ASSEGGLAGAGQF	TRBJ2-1	TRBV28
ATSARQGLDTEAF	TRBJ1-1	TRBV15
ASSIVGGAQSPNEQF	TRBJ2-1	TRBV19
AISQAGDRNEQF	TRBJ2-1	TRBV10-3
ASSRDSFSYEQY	TRBJ2-7	TRBV3-1
ASSKGVSGNTIY	TRBJ1-3	TRBV19
ASRLQGRQPQH	TRBJ1-5	TRBV28
ASGIGYGYT	TRBJ1-2	TRBV12-3/TRBV12-4
ARIYPGDVSNQPQH	TRBJ1-5	TRBV6-2/TRBV6-3
ASSVSDRFTYEQY	TRBJ2-7	TRBV9
SATYRGWTDTQY	TRBJ2-3	TRBV20-1